This T cell receptor (beta chain) stems from a study of T cell responses to AZD1222 COVID-19 vaccine. There are 13 residues in the CDR3. Using immunoSEQ multiplex PCR, the repertoire was profiled, and TCRdb retains in-frame clones only, with some absent. The sample records 99,000 or so clones, more than 75% being singletons. General study points: White British people made up most donors, females outnumbered males, and clonal diversity was possibly underestimated.

Concerning this clone: Its antigen is as yet unknown.

The V and J genes are TRBV7-5 and TRBJ1-1. TRBV7-5 is recorded as a pseudogene. The TCR was taken from an adult in good health. The source was peripheral blood, collected on day 0 of AZD1222 vaccination. The CDR3 here is CVRSPREDTEAFF. CDR3 nucleotide sequence: TGTGTCAGAAGCCCGCGGGAGGACACTGAAGCTTTCTTT.